This T cell receptor beta chain originates from a study of follicular helper T cells after annual influenza vaccination. Study context: Some donors were sampled over the 2013-2014, 2014-2015 and 2015-2016 vaccinations.

Regarding time point: 2014-2015 season, pre-vaccination. Per time point, roughly 35-100 mL of blood was sampled. Sorted cTfh were non-naive CD4+CXCR5+PD-1+, either ICOS+CD38+ or ICOS-CD38-. This CDR3 comprises 15 residues. Germline CDR1 and CDR2: MRHNA and SNTAGT. The junction had 8 bases not matched to a gene; V was cut back by 7 bases and J by 6 bases. Overall study findings and caveats: Each annual vaccination recalled recurring oligoclonal ICOS+CD38+ cTfh clonotypes.

About this clone itself: Its target is unknown.

TCRdb keeps only in-frame clones here, not all; method: immunoSEQ multiplex PCR. There are about 27,000 clones in the sample; around 80% occur only once, and roughly 1.1% lies in the top ten. This specimen consisted of CXCR5+ CD38- circulating T follicular helper cells from blood, obtained on the day of influenza vaccination. The subset here: circulating Tfh, non-naive CD4+CXCR5+PD-1+ (ICOS+CD38+ or ICOS-CD38-). This TCR was sampled from an adult who received the influenza vaccine. The V gene is TRBV6-4, the J gene TRBJ2-3; 12 bases are shared with TRBD2. CDR3 sequence: CASNTSGGHYDTQYF. DNA of the CDR3: TGTGCCAGCAATACTAGCGGGGGGCACTATGATACGCAGTATTTT.